A single sample gave rise to the 2 T cell receptor beta chains below, sequenced in a study of regulatory and conventional T cells in RAG deficiency. Profiled with immunoSEQ multiplex PCR; TCRdb holds only in-frame clones, not every one. The sample shows fewer than 35,000 clones, 90% of them seen only once. The same data also went into a second study, on regulatory T cells. That investigation notes: The primer mix had 52 TRBV and 13 TRBJ primers.

Input material: CD8+ T cells sorted from blood. The origin of the receptors is a human donor in good health.

This sequence joins TRBV5-1 and TRBJ1-4; 8 nucleotides line up with TRBD1. The CDR3 is 15 residues long. Germline CDR1 and CDR2: SGHRS and YFSETQ. V lost 3 bases, J lost 6 bases, and 7 bases stayed unmatched. In nucleotides, the CDR3 is TGCGCCAGCAGCTATTCAGGGGGCGGGGATGAAAAACTGTTTTTT. This encodes CASSYSGGGDEKLFF. The full variable domain, in which reference TRBV5-1 and TRBJ1-4 provide the parts outside the CDR3, is KAGVTQTPRYLIKTRGQQVTLSCSPISGHRSVSWYQQTPGQGLQFLFEYFSETQRNKGNFPGRFSGRQFSNSRSEMNVSTLELGDSALYLCASSYSGGGDEKLFFGSGTQLSVL.

The CDR3 DNA sequence: TGTGCCAGCATAACCGCGAACCGGGAGCCCAATTCACCCCTCCACTTT. Translation: CASITANREPNSPLHF. The chain couples TRBV28 to TRBJ1-6; D is ambiguous. V was cut by 7 bases and J by 7 bases, with 20 bases left in between. Germline V gene data show CDR1 as MDHEN and CDR2 as SYDVKM. This CDR3 comprises 16 residues.